This T cell receptor beta chain was documented in a study of T cell responses to AZD1222 COVID-19 vaccine. Study-wide points: Vaccination with two AZD1222 doses was followed by a rise in Spike-specific TCR breadth and depth.

A word on this clone: Its antigen remains unknown.

Repertoires were generated with immunoSEQ multiplex PCR, while TCRdb's copy carries only in-frame clones and drops some. This sample has about 82,000 clones, with 90% to 95% found just once. The CDR3 length is 18 residues. Germline V CDR1 and CDR2: SGHTA, FQGNSA. J lost 0 bases, V lost 1 base, and 8 bases had no gene match. This receptor was obtained from an adult who received the AZD1222 COVID-19 vaccine. The chain employs TRBV7-2 and TRBJ2-1; 8 nucleotides line up with TRBD2. The sequencing here drew on peripheral blood, taken 28 days after the second AZD1222 dose. CDR3: CASSLVGLAGTSYNEQFF. The CDR3 nucleotides read TGTGCCAGCAGCTTAGTTGGGCTAGCGGGTACCTCCTACAATGAGCAGTTCTTC.